The 14 T cell receptor beta chains in this list originate from one sample, sequenced in a study of blood T cells in healthy people across ages. The use of a sample-barcoded 5' primer and a J-beta primer mix characterized a second PCR of about 7 to 12 cycles. Each CDR3 protein is one row after TCRdb ran MiXCR on the 5' RACE reads. The sample lists around 1,500,000 distinct CDR3 sequences, 35% to 45% occurring once. The specimen was blood. The source is a woman aged 18-29 years in good health.

The chain uses TRBV6-5 and TRBJ2-4, with D possibly TRBD2 on 5 matching bases. Deletions cut 5 bases from V and 1 base from J, with 15 bases between. This CDR3 has 16 residues. Germline CDR1 reads MNHEY; CDR2 reads SVGAGI. CDR3 region: CASSPYGMGAKNIQYF. The CDR3 DNA reads TGTGCCAGCAGTCCCTACGGGATGGGCGCCAAAAACATTCAGTACTTC.

This chain links TRBV20-1 with TRBJ2-5, with 9 bases aligning to TRBD2. The J call is uncertain, as TRBJ2-7 better fits the DNA end. There are 15 residues in the CDR3. Germline V gives CDR1 DFQATT, CDR2 SNEGSKA (reference sequence). CDR3 DNA: TGCAGTGCTAGAGATAATCTAGCGGGGTGGGACGAGCAGTACTTC. It yields the protein CSARDNLAGWDEQYF.

A few counts support this clonotype. This sequence joins TRBV30 and TRBJ2-6, with D unclear. Germline-derived CDR1 and CDR2 are GTSNPN and SVGIG (reference sequence). The V end was cut by 1 base, the J end by 8 bases, with 6 bases between. The CDR3 loop spans 12 amino acids. The DNA for the CDR3 is TGTGCCTGGAGTGCGGAAACCAACGTCCTGACTTTC. The encoded protein is CAWSAETNVLTF.

This rearrangement joins TRBV27 to TRBJ2-7; D ambiguous. CDR3 length: 15 residues. Germline V gene lookup returns CDR1 MNHEY and CDR2 SMNVEV (reference sequence). Trimming took off 4 bases at V and 4 bases at J, with 17 bases between the two ends. The CDR3 region is CASSSITATNYEQYF. CDR3 nucleotide sequence: TGTGCCAGCAGTTCTATAACAGCTACTAATTACGAGCAGTACTTC.

Comments on this clonotype: At one end, the junction sequence differs from germline, possibly due to a read error. J is TRBJ1-2 and V is TRBV20-1; 9 bases agree with TRBD1. Germline CDR1 and CDR2: DFQATT and SNEGSKA (reference sequence). The CDR3 has 16 amino acids. The CDR3 region is CGARASLTGGSYGYTF. CDR3 DNA: TGCGGTGCTAGAGCGTCCTTGACAGGGGGTAGCTATGGCTACACCTTC.

The V gene is TRBV20-1, the J gene TRBJ1-6; D is unclear. Germline V lookup: CDR1 DFQATT, CDR2 SNEGSKA (reference sequence). The CDR3 is made up of 12 amino acids. V was shortened by 0 bases and J by 10 bases, with 7 bases between the two germline ends. Written as DNA, the CDR3 is TGCAGTGCTAGAGATTCGGCATCACCCCTCCACTTT. It translates to CSARDSASPLHF.

This clonotype was recorded at least ten times. CDR3 nucleotide sequence: TGTGCCAGCAGTTCAGGGGATCAGCCCCAGCATTTT. Its protein is CASSSGDQPQHF. This chain joins TRBV28 and TRBJ1-5; possible D gene TRBD1, 6 bases. Between the trimmed V and J ends, which lost 4 bases and 5 bases, there was a span of 6 bases. The CDR3 totals 12 residues. Germline-derived CDR1 and CDR2 are MDHEN and SYDVKM.

This clonotype has a handful of counts. The chain uses TRBV25-1 and TRBJ1-2, with D uncertain. This CDR3 has 14 amino acids. Germline CDR1 reads MGHDK; CDR2 reads SYGVNS. Trimming cost V 6 bases and J 3 bases, with 14 bases left between them. The CDR3 sequence: CASSEASSYYGYTF. CDR3 sequence (DNA): TGTGCCAGCAGCGAAGCGTCTTCTTACTATGGCTACACCTTC.

The CDR3 spells CASSDGSGIYNEQYF. In DNA form, the CDR3 reads TGTGCCAGCAGTGACGGGTCGGGAATTTACAATGAGCAGTACTTC. The V gene is TRBV25-1, the J gene TRBJ2-1; tentative D call: TRBD2 (5 bases). The J call is in doubt because the DNA end fits TRBJ2-7 better. CDR3 size: 15 residues. Per the germline V gene, CDR1 is MGHDK and CDR2 is SYGVNS.

This chain connects TRBV18 to TRBJ2-3; 11 positions match TRBD1. With V trimmed by 4 bases and J by 7 bases, 10 bases remained unmatched. The CDR3 length is 16 residues. The germline gives CDR1 KGHSH, CDR2 LQKENI. The CDR3 sequence: CASSLSGQGARNTQYF. In nucleotides, the CDR3 is TGTGCCAGCTCACTCTCTGGACAGGGGGCGAGAAATACGCAGTATTTT. Complete variable domain (other parts from reference TRBV18 and TRBJ2-3): NAGVMQNPRHLVRRRGQEARLRCSPMKGHSHVYWYRQLPEEGLKFMVYLQKENIIDESGMPKERFSAEFPKEGPSILRIQQVVRGDSAAYFCASSLSGQGARNTQYFGPGTRLTVL.

The V and J genes are TRBV20-1 and TRBJ2-5; 11 nucleotides line up with TRBD2. This CDR3 spans 15 amino acids. The junction had 4 bases not matched to a gene; V was cut back by 0 bases and J by 4 bases. Germline-derived CDR1 and CDR2 are DFQATT and SNEGSKA (reference sequence). CDR3 sequence (DNA): TGCAGTGCTAGAGATATAGCGGGAGGGCTAGAGACCCAGTACTTC. It codes for CSARDIAGGLETQYF.

This chain joins TRBV9 and TRBJ1-1, with D uncertain. Germline V CDR1 and CDR2: SGDLS, YYNGEE. This CDR3 region has 13 residues. The V end was cut by 4 bases, the J end by 8 bases, with 15 bases between. CDR3 protein: CASSPAGGFEAFF. The CDR3 nucleotides read TGTGCCAGCAGCCCCGCGGGAGGGTTCGAAGCTTTCTTT.

This clonotype came up a few times. The rearrangement uses TRBV4-1 and TRBJ1-5; possibly TRBD1 for D (5 bases). The CDR3 extends over 19 amino acids. Trimming removed 3 bases at V and 1 base at J, with 22 bases between. Per germline, CDR1 MGHRA and CDR2 YSYEKL. The CDR3 is CASSQPPDRGASSNQPQHF. CDR3 DNA: TGCGCCAGCAGCCAGCCGCCCGATAGGGGTGCTTCGAGCAATCAGCCCCAGCATTTT.

The chain has TRBV20-1 and TRBJ2-3; D unresolved. The V end was cut by 3 bases, the J end by 0 bases, with 10 bases between. Germline V gene sequence: CDR1 DFQATT, CDR2 SNEGSKA (reference sequence). There are 14 residues in the CDR3. CDR3 DNA sequence: TGCAGTGCTAGGGCCTCCCCCAGCACAGATACGCAGTATTTT. It codes for CSARASPSTDTQYF.